Below, one T cell receptor (beta chain) is given with its context. The record originates from a study of T cells after yellow fever vaccination. Study-level results: CD4 and CD8 compartments shared a small share of clonotypes. Contaminating bulk clonotypes could be abundant in FACS-sorted repertoires. Reappearance after the booster was seen for most primary-vaccination clones, at approximately 97% CD4 and more than 80% CD8.

A process of 5'RACE template switching, which added a universal primer site and UMIs, was used to make TCR cDNA. TCRdb ran MiXCR on the 5' RACE reads and lists one entry per CDR3 protein. Of roughly 94,000 distinct CDR3 sequences in the sample, approximately 8.4% were seen once. Per germline, CDR1 LNHNV and CDR2 YYDKDF (reference sequence). V lost 0 bases, J lost 8 bases, and 16 bases lay in between. The CDR3 is made up of 15 amino acids. The receptor's source is a man younger than 30 who received the YFV17D yellow fever vaccine. The material sequenced was CD8+ T cells not binding an NS4B(214-222) dextramer, sorted from PBMCs, taken around 15 days after the first yellow fever vaccination. The chain combines TRBV15 with TRBJ1-2; D possibly corresponds to TRBD1 (5 bases). Written as DNA, the CDR3 is TGTGCCACCAGCAGAGAGGCGGCAGGGCGAGGGGGCTACACCTTC. Amino acid sequence: CATSREAAGRGGYTF.